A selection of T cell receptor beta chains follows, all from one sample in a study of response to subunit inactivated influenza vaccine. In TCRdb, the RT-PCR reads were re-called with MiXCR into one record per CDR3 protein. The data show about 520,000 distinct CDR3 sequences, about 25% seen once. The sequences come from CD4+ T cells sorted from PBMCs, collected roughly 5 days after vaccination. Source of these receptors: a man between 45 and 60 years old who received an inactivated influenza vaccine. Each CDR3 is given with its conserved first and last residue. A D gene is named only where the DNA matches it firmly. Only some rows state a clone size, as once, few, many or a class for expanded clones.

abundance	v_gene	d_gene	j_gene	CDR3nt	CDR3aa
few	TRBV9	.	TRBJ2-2	TGTGCCAGCAGCACTCGACTATTGAACACCGGGGAGCTGTTTTTT	CASSTRLLNTGELFF
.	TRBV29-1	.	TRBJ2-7	TGCAGCGTTGTGTTCGAGGGTCAGGCAGGGCCCTACGAGCAGTACTTC	CSVVFEGQAGPYEQYF
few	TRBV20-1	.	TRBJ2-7	TGCAGTGCTAGAGATCTCGACAGCTCCTACGAGCAGTACTTC	CSARDLDSSYEQYF
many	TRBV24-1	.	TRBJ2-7	TGTGCCACCAGTGACCCGGACAGATCCTACGAGCAGTACTTC	CATSDPDRSYEQYF
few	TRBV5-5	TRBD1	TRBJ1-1	TGTGCCAGCAGCTTAACAGGGGTGTACACTGAAGCTTTCTTT	CASSLTGVYTEAFF
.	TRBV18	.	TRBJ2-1	TGTGCCAGCTCACCCCCCCTAGAACGACTACACAATGAGCAGTTCTTC	CASSPPLERLHNEQFF
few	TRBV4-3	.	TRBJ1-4	TGCGCCAGCAGCCAAGATCTCGGGAGAAATGAAAAACTGTTTTTT	CASSQDLGRNEKLFF
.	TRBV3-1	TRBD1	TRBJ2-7	TGTGCCAGCAGCCAAGTCGGGACAGACTACGAGCAGTACTTC	CASSQVGTDYEQYF
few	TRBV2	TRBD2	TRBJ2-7	TGTGCCAGCGTATATTCAGCGGGAGTAGGCGAGCAGTACTTC	CASVYSAGVGEQYF
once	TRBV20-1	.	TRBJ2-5	TGCAGTGCTGTAGGGGGTCAAGAGACCCAGTACTTC	CSAVGGQETQYF
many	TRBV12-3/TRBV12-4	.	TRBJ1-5	TGTGCCAGCAGTCCAGGGAATAGCAATCAGCCCCAGCATTTT	CASSPGNSNQPQHF
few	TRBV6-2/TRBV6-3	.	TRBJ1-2	TGTGCCAGCAGTTACCTCGTCGGGCCCTATGGCTACACCTTC	CASSYLVGPYGYTF
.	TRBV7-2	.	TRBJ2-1	TGTGCCAGCAGCTTAGAAACGAGCTCCTACAATGAGCAGTTCTTC	CASSLETSSYNEQFF
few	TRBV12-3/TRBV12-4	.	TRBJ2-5	TGTGCCAGCAGTTTTGGTTTGCCCGGGGAGACCCAGTACTTC	CASSFGLPGETQYF
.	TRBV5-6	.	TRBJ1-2	TGTGCCAGCAGGACAGACACTAACTATGGCTACACCTTC	CASRTDTNYGYTF
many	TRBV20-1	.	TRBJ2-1	TGCAGTGCTAGAACTCGACTCTACAATGAGCAGTTCTTC	CSARTRLYNEQFF
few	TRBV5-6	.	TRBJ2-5	TGTGCCAGCAGTTTGTTTGGCAGGGAGACCCAGTACTTC	CASSLFGRETQYF